The rows below give T cell receptor beta chains drawn from one sample of a study of shared clonotypes between healthy human individuals. Clones were sequenced by immunoSEQ multiplex PCR, and TCRdb holds only the in-frame ones, with some missing. The data hold approximately 1,500,000 clones, with roughly 95% observed a single time. The specimen was naive CD4+ T cells sorted from blood. Receptors originate from a man aged 25 to 45 in good health. Both conserved end residues are part of each CDR3. D genes are given only for firm matches. Clone size is not always given. Where it is, it says once, few, many or a class for expanded clones.

size	J	V	D	CDR3	DNA
-	TRBJ1-5	TRBV19	TRBD1	CASSPKGQGAHQPQHF	TGTGCCAGTAGCCCCAAAGGACAGGGGGCGCATCAGCCCCAGCATTTT
-	TRBJ2-3	TRBV5-1	-	CASSLRQGSTDTQYF	TGCGCCAGCAGCTTACGCCAAGGCAGCACAGATACGCAGTATTTT
-	TRBJ2-1	TRBV27	-	CASTRGAGGRRNEQFF	TGTGCCAGCACCCGGGGGGCGGGCGGGAGAAGGAATGAGCAGTTCTTC
once	TRBJ1-3	TRBV18	TRBD1	CASSGQGAIGNTIYF	TGTGCCAGCTCAGGACAGGGGGCGATCGGAAACACCATATATTTT
-	TRBJ1-1	TRBV6-5	-	CASSYSGLMNTEAFF	TGTGCCAGCAGTTACTCGGGACTCATGAACACTGAAGCTTTCTTT
once	TRBJ2-3	TRBV13	TRBD2	CASSLAGGTDTQYF	TGTGCCAGCAGCTTAGCCGGGGGGACAGATACGCAGTATTTT
-	TRBJ2-2	TRBV7-2	TRBD1	CASGRQGLNTGELFF	TGTGCCAGCGGGCGACAGGGCCTGAACACCGGGGAGCTGTTTTTT
-	TRBJ2-1	TRBV27	-	CASSLSRYYNEQFF	TGTGCCAGCAGTTTATCGCGGTACTACAATGAGCAGTTCTTC
-	TRBJ2-6	TRBV9	-	CASSPQTGTTTGANVLTF	TGTGCCAGCAGCCCCCAGACAGGGACTACGACTGGGGCCAACGTCCTGACTTTC
-	TRBJ2-1	TRBV5-1	TRBD2	CASSSSAGSSYNEQFF	TGCGCCAGCAGCTCCTCAGCGGGGAGCTCCTACAATGAGCAGTTCTTC
-	TRBJ1-2	TRBV5-5	TRBD1	CASSFIQGPIGGYTF	TGTGCCAGCAGTTTTATACAGGGGCCAATCGGGGGCTACACCTTC
-	TRBJ2-6	TRBV19	-	CASSTLSGANVLTF	TGTGCCAGTAGTACACTTTCTGGGGCCAACGTCCTGACTTTC
once	TRBJ2-7	TRBV9	-	CASSVEGGSYEQYF	TGTGCCAGCAGCGTAGAAGGCGGCTCCTACGAGCAGTACTTC
-	TRBJ2-1	TRBV10-3	TRBD2	CAISEIWGAGGSYNEQFF	TGTGCCATCAGTGAGATTTGGGGAGCGGGAGGGTCCTACAATGAGCAGTTCTTC
-	TRBJ2-5	TRBV6-5	-	CASSSLRGRETQYF	TGTGCCAGCAGTTCCCTCAGGGGTAGGGAGACCCAGTACTTC
-	TRBJ2-7	TRBV28	TRBD1	CASSSGQGFYEQYF	TGTGCCAGCAGTTCGGGACAGGGGTTCTACGAGCAGTACTTC
-	TRBJ1-2	TRBV27	-	CASSPTGYGYTF	TGTGCCAGCAGTCCGACAGGATATGGCTACACCTTC
-	TRBJ2-1	TRBV5-4	-	CASSLRIGVPNEQFF	TGTGCCAGCAGCTTGAGAATAGGGGTACCCAATGAGCAGTTCTTC
-	TRBJ1-3	TRBV5-4	-	CASSFGGSGNTIYF	TGTGCCAGCAGCTTCGGAGGCTCTGGAAACACCATATATTTT
-	TRBJ2-3	TRBV29-1	TRBD2	CSVLAGGTDTQYF	TGCAGCGTCTTAGCGGGAGGCACAGATACGCAGTATTTT
-	TRBJ2-7	TRBV7-9	-	CASSLGWAGVEQYF	TGTGCCAGCAGCTTAGGGTGGGCAGGGGTCGAGCAGTACTTC
-	TRBJ2-3	TRBV9	TRBD2	CASSVATRLAARESDTQYF	TGTGCCAGCAGCGTAGCTACTCGGCTAGCGGCGAGGGAGTCGGATACGCAGTATTTT
-	TRBJ2-1	TRBV28	-	CASRRAANEQFF	TGTGCCAGCCGGAGGGCTGCCAATGAGCAGTTCTTC
-	TRBJ1-2	TRBV5-8	TRBD1	CASSVRDRSGYGYTF	TGTGCCAGCAGCGTCCGGGACAGGTCGGGCTATGGCTACACCTTC
once	TRBJ2-5	TRBV19	-	CASSPGSETQYF	TGTGCCAGTAGTCCCGGATCAGAGACCCAGTACTTC